Given below is one TCR beta chain in context. What it binds is unknown. The V gene's germline CDR1 is SQVTM and CDR2 ANQGSEA. This CDR3 contains 15 residues. J was trimmed by 5 bases and V by 7 bases; bases with no gene match: 15. This record belongs to a study of cytomegalovirus exposure and HLA in healthy donors. Points from the study as a whole: It was shown in a later analysis that HLA-associated TCR beta chains were more clonally expanded than other, equally common chains.

Primers: 60 Vbeta forward and 13 Jbeta reverse. Profiled with immunoSEQ multiplex PCR; TCRdb holds only in-frame clones, not every one. The profile shows 200,000 to 250,000 clones, around four fifths of them singletons. Sequenced sample: PBMCs. This clonotype was sampled from a woman aged 40-49 years in good health and CMV-seronegative. This chain links TRBV29-1 with TRBJ1-1; 8 nucleotides agree with TRBD1. CDR3 DNA: TGCAGCGCCTTGGACAGGGTCTGGCCGGGTACTGAAGCTTTCTTT. It specifies CSALDRVWPGTEAFF.